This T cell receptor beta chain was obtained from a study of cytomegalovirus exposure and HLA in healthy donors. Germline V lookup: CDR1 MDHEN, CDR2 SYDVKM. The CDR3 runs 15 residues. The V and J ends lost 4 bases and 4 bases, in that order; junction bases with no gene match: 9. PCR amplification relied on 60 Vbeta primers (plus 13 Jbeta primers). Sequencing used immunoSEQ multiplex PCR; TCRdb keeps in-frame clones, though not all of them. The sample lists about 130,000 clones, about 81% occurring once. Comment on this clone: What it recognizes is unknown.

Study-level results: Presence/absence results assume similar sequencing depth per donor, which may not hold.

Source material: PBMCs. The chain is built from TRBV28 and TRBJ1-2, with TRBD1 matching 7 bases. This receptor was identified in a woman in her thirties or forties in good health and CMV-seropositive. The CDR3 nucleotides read TGTGCCAGCAGTTCCCCACCCGGACAGGTCTATGGCTACACCTTC. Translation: CASSSPPGQVYGYTF.